The rows below give T cell receptor beta chains drawn from one sample of a study of cytomegalovirus exposure and HLA in healthy donors. Only in-frame clones appear in the TCRdb table, and some are missing; sequencing was by immunoSEQ multiplex PCR. The profile covers around 150,000 clones, with 76% appearing a single time and around 3% taken by the ten largest. Sample: PBMCs. These receptors all stem from a man aged 35 to 55 in good health and CMV-seronegative. Both conserved end residues are part of each CDR3. A D gene is named only where the DNA matches it firmly. Size tells how often a clone was seen (once, few, many) or the class of an expanded clone, and some rows leave it out.

length,J,D,size,V,DNA,CDR3
15,TRBJ1-1,TRBD1,.,TRBV28,TGTGCCAGCAGCTCCCCCGGGACAGGGAACACTGAAGCTTTCTTT,CASSSPGTGNTEAFF
19,TRBJ2-3,TRBD2,.,TRBV4-2,TGTGCCAGCAGCCAAGATCTGCGCCTAGCGGGAGGGTGGACAGATACGCAGTATTTT,CASSQDLRLAGGWTDTQYF
12,TRBJ2-1,.,.,TRBV19,TGTGCCAGTAGTATCTCCGTAGCTGAGCAGTTCTTC,CASSISVAEQFF
16,TRBJ2-1,TRBD2,.,TRBV30,TGTGCCTGGAGTGGGGGCTATACTAGCGGCGGCAATGAGCAGTTCTTC,CAWSGGYTSGGNEQFF
17,TRBJ1-2,.,.,TRBV12-5,TGTGCTAGTGGTTTGGTAGGTCGTACAGGAACTAACTATGGCTACACCTTC,CASGLVGRTGTNYGYTF
15,TRBJ2-3,.,.,TRBV27,TGTGCCAGCAGTTTTGGTCTAGTATATAAGGATACGCAGTATTTT,CASSFGLVYKDTQYF
15,TRBJ2-7,.,.,TRBV5-1,TGCGCCAGCAGCCCGAGACAGCCAACCACCTACGAGCAGTACTTC,CASSPRQPTTYEQYF
16,TRBJ1-2,.,.,TRBV4-1,TGCGCCAGCAGCCCTACGGACAGTCCGGACTTCTATGGCTACACCTTC,CASSPTDSPDFYGYTF
13,TRBJ2-2,.,few,TRBV6-4,TGTGCCAGCAGTGACAGGGGTGCCGGGGAGCTGTTTTTT,CASSDRGAGELFF
15,TRBJ2-1,TRBD2,.,TRBV5-1,TGCGCCAGCAGCTTGGTCGGGGGGGCTGGTAATGAGCAGTTCTTC,CASSLVGGAGNEQFF
13,TRBJ2-5,.,few,TRBV19,TGTGCCAGTAGTATTGGTTCGGAAGAGACCCAGTACTTC,CASSIGSEETQYF
15,TRBJ1-6,TRBD1,.,TRBV7-3,TGTGCCAGCAGCTCGGGACAGAGACTCTCTTCACCCCTCCACTTT,CASSSGQRLSSPLHF
13,TRBJ2-1,TRBD2,.,TRBV6-5,TGTGCCATTGGGACTAGCGGGATGAATGAGCAGTTCTTC,CAIGTSGMNEQFF
16,TRBJ1-3,TRBD1,.,TRBV5-1,TGCGCCAGCAGCTTGCCGGGACAGGGGACGGGAAACACCATATATTTT,CASSLPGQGTGNTIYF
17,TRBJ1-5,.,once,TRBV6-1,TGTGCCAGCAGTGAACTCGGGGGGAGTGGTAGCAATCAGCCCCAGCATTTT,CASSELGGSGSNQPQHF
15,TRBJ2-1,TRBD2,.,TRBV5-1,TGCGCCAGCAGCTTACTAGCGGGAGCCTACAATGAGCAGTTCTTC,CASSLLAGAYNEQFF
16,TRBJ1-3,.,.,TRBV7-9,TGTGCCAGCAGCTTAGGGCAGGGATCATTCGGAAACACCATATATTTT,CASSLGQGSFGNTIYF
13,TRBJ1-4,.,.,TRBV2,TGTGCCAGCAGTACAGGTGGAAGGGTCAAACTGTTTTTT,CASSTGGRVKLFF
13,TRBJ1-1,.,few,TRBV6-1,TGTGCCAGCAGGAGCGGGGTGGACACTGAAGCTTTCTTT,CASRSGVDTEAFF
14,TRBJ2-3,.,.,TRBV6-4,TGTGCCAGCAGTGACGCGGGGATGACAGATACGCAGTATTTT,CASSDAGMTDTQYF
14,TRBJ2-5,TRBD2,.,TRBV7-8,TGTGCCAGCAGCCCAGGGACTAGCCAAGAGACCCAGTACTTC,CASSPGTSQETQYF